This T cell receptor beta chain was found in a study of T cells in Graves' hyperthyroidism and ophthalmopathy. Germline loops: CDR1 MDHEN, CDR2 SYDVKM. This CDR3 contains 16 residues. The J segment lost 5 bases and the V segment lost 5 bases, leaving 9 bases of the junction unmatched. General study results and limits: Most thyroid clonotypes expanded above 0.001 appeared in blood too. It was a median 6.5 months before onset that the model predicted ophthalmopathy.

These patients, aged 18 to 65, had recently diagnosed hyperthyroidism lasting under 2 months. Patients were excluded for uncontrolled infection, other autoimmune disease, pregnancy or lactation. The CDR3 regions of TCR beta were amplified from RNA transcripts. When the TCR CDR3 underwent first-round RT-PCR, the HTBI primer set was used. TCRdb reprocessed the multiplex PCR reads via MiXCR and lists one record per CDR3 protein. The sample yields about 400,000 distinct CDR3 sequences, more than 15% seen once. Ten or more counts support this clonotype. As yet, its antigen is unknown. This clonotype was sampled from a woman younger than 30 with Graves' hyperthyroidism. Sequenced: blood. The J gene is TRBJ2-5, the V gene TRBV28, with 12 positions matching TRBD2. The CDR3 DNA sequence: TGTGCCAGCAGTCTGCTAGCGGGAGGGCCTGCCGAGACCCAGTACTTC. Translated: CASSLLAGGPAETQYF.